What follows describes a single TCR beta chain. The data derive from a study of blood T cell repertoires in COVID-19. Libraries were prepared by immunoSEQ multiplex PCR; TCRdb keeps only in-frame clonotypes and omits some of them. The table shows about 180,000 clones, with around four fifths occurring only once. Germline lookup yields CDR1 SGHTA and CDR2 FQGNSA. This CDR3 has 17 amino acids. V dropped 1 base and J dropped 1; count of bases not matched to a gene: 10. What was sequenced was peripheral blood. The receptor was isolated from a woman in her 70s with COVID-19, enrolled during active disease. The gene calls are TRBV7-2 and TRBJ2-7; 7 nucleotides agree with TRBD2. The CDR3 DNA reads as TGTGCCAGCAGCTTAGGAAGATCTAGCGGTTATTCCTACGAGCAGTACTTC. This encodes CASSLGRSSGYSYEQYF. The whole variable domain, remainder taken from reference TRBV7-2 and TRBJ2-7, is GAGVSQSPSNKVTEKGKDVELRCDPISGHTALYWYRQSLGQGLEFLIYFQGNSAPDKSGLPSDRFSAERTGGSVSTLTIQRTQQEDSAVYLCASSLGRSSGYSYEQYFGPGTRLTVT.